The rows below give T cell receptor beta chains drawn from one sample of a study of T cell responses to AZD1222 COVID-19 vaccine. Measured with immunoSEQ multiplex PCR; TCRdb has only the in-frame clones, and not every one. Counted here are roughly 140,000 clones, 90% occurring once; the ten biggest clones make up about 3%. This sample comprised peripheral blood, obtained on day 0 of AZD1222 vaccination. The source of these receptors is an adult in good health. The CDR3 runs from the conserved cysteine through the conserved F or W. The D gene is left open where the match is weak. The size field is filled for only some rows; it gives once, few, many or a size class.

>TRBJ2-2|.|TRBV7-8|13|.
CASSRSPTGELFF
TGTGCCAGCAGCAGGAGCCCTACCGGGGAGCTGTTTTTT
>TRBJ1-5|.|TRBV30|13|.
CAWRSASNQPQHF
TGTGCCTGGAGATCGGCCAGCAATCAGCCCCAGCATTTT
>TRBJ2-5|.|TRBV5-1|12|.
CASSTDWETQYF
TGCGCCAGCAGCACCGACTGGGAGACCCAGTACTTC
>TRBJ2-1|.|TRBV11-3|17|.
CASSLGLRGRAGNEQFF
TGTGCCAGCAGCTTGGGCCTGAGGGGCAGAGCCGGCAATGAGCAGTTCTTC
>TRBJ2-2|.|TRBV13|13|.
CAIPRGGTGELFF
TGTGCCATCCCTCGAGGGGGGACCGGGGAGCTGTTTTTT
>TRBJ1-2|.|TRBV7-2|14|.
CASSFRGLDYGYTF
TGTGCCAGCAGCTTTCGGGGCCTGGACTATGGCTACACCTTC
>TRBJ2-7|.|TRBV7-3|18|.
CASSPTIGLFIGGREQYF
TGTGCCAGCAGCCCGACCATAGGACTCTTTATAGGTGGGCGCGAGCAGTACTTC
>TRBJ1-4|.|TRBV7-9|11|.
CASSLDQKLFF
TGTGCCAGCAGCTTAGACCAAAAACTGTTTTTT
>TRBJ1-4|.|TRBV6-5|13|.
CASISGPGEKLFF
TGTGCCAGCATTTCCGGGCCGGGGGAAAAACTGTTTTTT
>TRBJ2-3|TRBD1|TRBV7-2|17|.
CASSPHRDRSRTDTQYF
TGTGCCAGCAGCCCCCACCGGGACAGGAGCCGCACAGATACGCAGTATTTT
>TRBJ1-1|TRBD1|TRBV18|16|once
CASSQLLGQGDTEAFF
TGTGCCAGCTCACAACTCCTGGGACAGGGAGACACTGAAGCTTTCTTT
>TRBJ1-4|TRBD1|TRBV5-4|15|.
CASSRKTGDNEKLFF
TGTGCCAGCAGCCGTAAGACAGGGGATAATGAAAAACTGTTTTTT
>TRBJ2-2|TRBD2|TRBV28|20|once
CASRIAWASGRILDTGELFF
TGTGCCAGCAGGATCGCATGGGCTAGCGGGAGAATTTTGGACACCGGGGAGCTGTTTTTT
>TRBJ1-4|.|TRBV28|18|.
CASSSLGHVDHSSEKLFF
TGTGCCAGCAGTTCCCTAGGGCATGTGGACCACTCGAGTGAAAAACTGTTTTTT
>TRBJ2-1|TRBD1|TRBV6-5|12|.
CASRTGWSEQFF
TGTGCCAGCAGGACAGGGTGGAGTGAGCAGTTCTTC
>TRBJ2-1|.|TRBV6-5|15|.
CASSQLFSSYNEQFF
TGTGCCAGCAGCCAGCTCTTTAGCTCCTACAATGAGCAGTTCTTC
>TRBJ2-7|TRBD2|TRBV15|16|.
CATNGLAGGPFDEQYF
TGTGCCACCAACGGGCTAGCGGGGGGGCCATTCGATGAGCAGTACTTC
>TRBJ2-5|.|TRBV25-1|11|once
CASSGGETQYF
TGTGCCAGCAGTGGGGGGGAGACCCAGTACTTC
>TRBJ1-1|TRBD1|TRBV6-6|14|few
CASSYGQGGTEAFF
TGTGCCAGCAGTTACGGACAGGGAGGCACTGAAGCTTTCTTT
>TRBJ2-3|TRBD2|TRBV14|17|.
CASSQEAGRLSTDTQYF
TGTGCCAGCAGCCAAGAAGCGGGACGTCTAAGCACAGATACGCAGTATTTT
>TRBJ1-5|TRBD1|TRBV5-8|15|.
CASSLGQGRHQPQHF
TGTGCCAGCAGCTTGGGACAGGGAAGGCATCAGCCCCAGCATTTT
>TRBJ2-1|.|TRBV2|14|.
CASSTGTRVNEQFF
TGTGCCAGCAGTACCGGGACAAGGGTCAATGAGCAGTTCTTC
>TRBJ1-5|TRBD1|TRBV7-2|15|once
CASSRTGDEDQPQHF
TGTGCCAGCAGCCGTACAGGGGACGAGGATCAGCCCCAGCATTTT
>TRBJ2-3|.|TRBV7-8|14|once
CASSLVLSTDTQYF
TGTGCCAGCAGCTTAGTGCTCAGCACAGATACGCAGTATTTT
>TRBJ1-1|.|TRBV7-9|15|.
CASTQPRVGNTEAFF
TGTGCCAGCACCCAACCTCGGGTGGGGAACACTGAAGCTTTCTTT
>TRBJ1-2|TRBD1|TRBV5-1|14|.
CASSSTTGSWGYTF
TGCGCCAGCAGCTCCACGACAGGGTCGTGGGGCTACACCTTC
>TRBJ2-7|.|TRBV6-5|14|once
CASSAGQRRVEQYF
TGTGCCAGCAGCGCTGGACAGAGGCGGGTGGAGCAGTACTTC
>TRBJ2-7|TRBD1|TRBV5-1|13|.
CASSQQGVNEQYF
TGCGCCAGCAGCCAGCAGGGGGTCAACGAGCAGTACTTC
>TRBJ2-1|TRBD1|TRBV29-1|15|.
CSVSRGRGVRNEQFF
TGCAGCGTTAGCAGGGGGCGGGGTGTTCGGAATGAGCAGTTCTTC
>TRBJ2-7|TRBD2|TRBV5-1|16|.
CASSKTSGGPPYEQYF
TGCGCCAGCAGCAAGACTAGCGGGGGGCCCCCCTACGAGCAGTACTTC
>TRBJ2-1|TRBD1|TRBV9|18|.
CASSVGGGWRAASNEQFF
TGTGCCAGCAGCGTAGGAGGGGGCTGGCGGGCCGCTAGTAATGAGCAGTTCTTC
>TRBJ1-2|.|TRBV28|13|.
CASSLADNYGYTF
TGTGCCAGCAGTTTAGCAGATAACTATGGCTACACCTTC
>TRBJ2-2|.|TRBV18|11|.
CASSATGELFF
TGTGCCAGCTCAGCCACCGGGGAGCTGTTTTTT
>TRBJ2-2|.|TRBV6-4|14|.
CASSDSTGAGELFF
TGTGCCAGCAGTGACTCGACAGGTGCCGGGGAGCTGTTTTTT
>TRBJ2-7|.|TRBV2|13|.
CASSERGVYEQYF
TGTGCCAGCAGTGAACGGGGAGTCTACGAGCAGTACTTC
>TRBJ1-5|.|TRBV6-5|13|.
CASSSRSNQPQHF
TGTGCCAGCAGCTCCAGAAGCAATCAGCCCCAGCATTTT
>TRBJ2-2|.|TRBV5-8|14|.
CASSFDTYTGELFF
TGTGCCAGCAGCTTCGACACTTACACCGGGGAGCTGTTTTTT
>TRBJ1-2|TRBD1|TRBV7-2|13|.
CASSLGDRGGYTF
TGTGCCAGCAGCTTAGGGGACAGGGGTGGCTACACCTTC
>TRBJ1-1|TRBD1|TRBV18|14|.
CASSPRGREAEAFF
TGTGCCAGCTCACCCAGGGGGCGCGAGGCTGAAGCTTTCTTT
>TRBJ1-2|.|TRBV12-5|16|.
CASDHLVRGTFYGYTF
TGTGCTAGTGACCATTTGGTGCGGGGGACATTCTATGGCTACACCTTC
>TRBJ2-1|TRBD1|TRBV3-1/TRBV3-2|12|.
CASSPTTGGPFF
TGTGCCAGCAGCCCCACGACAGGGGGCCCGTTCTTC
>TRBJ2-1|TRBD2|TRBV6-1|17|.
CASSEARGGQRGNEQFF
TGTGCCAGCAGTGAAGCGCGGGGGGGGCAGCGAGGGAATGAGCAGTTCTTC
>TRBJ2-3|.|TRBV7-9|15|.
CASSNRDPSTDTQYF
TGTGCCAGCAGCAACCGGGACCCCTCCACAGATACGCAGTATTTT
>TRBJ1-4|.|TRBV7-2|16|once
CASSLVVPGPNEKLFF
TGTGCCAGCAGCTTAGTGGTTCCGGGACCTAATGAAAAACTGTTTTTT
>TRBJ2-5|TRBD2|TRBV3-1/TRBV3-2|17|.
CASSQVLAGGRQETQYF
TGTGCCAGCAGCCAAGTCCTAGCGGGGGGCCGGCAAGAGACCCAGTACTTC
>TRBJ1-2|.|TRBV5-6|16|.
CASSLGQSFPYYGYTF
TGTGCCAGCAGCTTGGGACAGAGCTTCCCATATTATGGCTACACCTTC
>TRBJ2-3|.|TRBV7-7|14|.
CASSLAVGGDTQYF
TGTGCTAGCAGCTTAGCGGTGGGTGGAGATACGCAGTATTTT
>TRBJ1-4|.|TRBV12-5|15|.
CASGYPRGRIEKLFF
TGTGCTAGTGGTTACCCTCGGGGAAGGATTGAAAAACTGTTTTTT
>TRBJ1-2|TRBD1|TRBV25-1|16|.
CASSEYISGQGSGYTF
TGTGCCAGCAGTGAATATATTTCCGGACAGGGTTCAGGCTACACCTTC
>TRBJ2-7|TRBD1|TRBV29-1|12|.
CSARDSSYEQYF
TGCAGCGCCCGGGACAGCTCCTACGAGCAGTACTTC
>TRBJ1-1|.|TRBV9|14|.
CATPLYYREGEAFF
TGTGCCACCCCTCTATACTACAGGGAGGGTGAAGCTTTCTTT
>TRBJ1-5|.|TRBV3-1/TRBV3-2|16|.
CASSQDLGASNQPQHF
TGTGCCAGCAGCCAAGATTTAGGGGCGAGCAATCAGCCCCAGCATTTT
>TRBJ2-5|.|TRBV9|12|.
CASSTTQETQYF
TGTGCCAGCAGTACGACCCAAGAGACCCAGTACTTC
>TRBJ2-3|TRBD1|TRBV5-6|18|.
CASSVDRGRTIHTDTQYF
TGTGCCAGCAGCGTTGACAGGGGCCGCACTATCCACACAGATACGCAGTATTTT